This passage covers 4 T cell receptor beta chains from one sample sequenced in a study of long-term antiretroviral therapy in people with HIV. Investigators performed immunoSEQ version v3.0 at survey level. Clones were read by immunoSEQ multiplex PCR, and TCRdb kept only the in-frame ones, dropping some. The sample gives under 30,000 clones, 80% of which show up once; 7.3% is in the top ten. Sequencing used unsorted PBMCs, obtained 0.3 years after starting antiretroviral therapy. These receptors all stem from a man aged 35-49 years with HIV.

Here the CDR3 reads CASSLYPFGATIPTYEQYF. CDR3 nucleotides: TGTGCCAGCAGCTTATACCCGTTCGGTGCAACGATTCCAACCTACGAGCAGTACTTC. This chain uses TRBV7-2 with TRBJ2-7; D remains unclear. Trimming cost V 2 bases and J 2 bases, with 25 bases left between them. The CDR3 sequence is 19 residues long. Germline CDR1 is SGHTA and CDR2 is FQGNSA. The full variable domain, in which reference TRBV7-2 and TRBJ2-7 provide the parts outside the CDR3, is GAGVSQSPSNKVTEKGKDVELRCDPISGHTALYWYRQSLGQGLEFLIYFQGNSAPDKSGLPSDRFSAERTGGSVSTLTIQRTQQEDSAVYLCASSLYPFGATIPTYEQYFGPGTRLTVT.

The J gene is TRBJ1-4, the V gene TRBV2, with 10 bases aligning to TRBD1. The V and J ends lost 7 bases and 8 bases, in that order; junction bases with no gene match: 22. The CDR3 consists of 19 residues. Germline V gene lookup returns CDR1 SNHLY and CDR2 FYNNEI. The CDR3 region is CASTERFGTGERLGEKLFF. As DNA, the CDR3 is TGTGCCAGCACCGAAAGGTTTGGGACAGGGGAGAGATTGGGGGAAAAACTGTTTTTT. Full variable domain (rest looked up from reference TRBV2 and TRBJ1-4): EPEVTQTPSHQVTQMGQEVILRCVPISNHLYFYWYRQILGQKVEFLVSFYNNEISEKSEIFDDQFSVERPDGSNFTLKIRSTKLEDSAMYFCASTERFGTGERLGEKLFFGSGTQLSVL.

The genes are TRBV5-1 and TRBJ1-1; maybe TRBD1 (6 bases). V shed 2 bases and J shed 4 bases, with 15 bases lying between them. Germline CDR1 is SGHRS and CDR2 is YFSETQ. CDR3 length: 15 residues. CDR3 nucleotides: TGCGCCAGCAGCTTCCGGACAGCCGAGGCCACTGAAGCTTTCTTT. As protein: CASSFRTAEATEAFF.

The genes are TRBV7-9 and TRBJ1-2; D is unresolved. V lost 5 bases and J lost 1, with 8 bases in between. Germline loops: CDR1 SEHNR, CDR2 FQNEAQ (reference sequence). This CDR3 comprises 13 residues. Here the CDR3 DNA reads TGTGCCAGCAGCCCCTTCAGTAACTATGGCTACACCTTC. It translates to CASSPFSNYGYTF.